This TCR beta chain was profiled in a study of blood T cell repertoires in COVID-19. The CDR3 spans 13 residues. V shed 6 bases, J shed 4 bases, and the junction held 3 bases outside the gene matches. Germline V CDR1 and CDR2: MNHEY, SVGAGI. Authors' processing steps: It was from reference gene primer amplification that nucleated cell counts were estimated. Sequencing used immunoSEQ multiplex PCR; TCRdb keeps in-frame clones, though not all of them. The V and J calls and the clone size are those of that table, but D and trimming were determined from the DNA. The sample shows over 150,000 clones, approximately 85% of them seen only once.

The chain joins TRBV6-5 to TRBJ2-5, with 9 positions matching TRBD1. Sequenced: peripheral blood. This TCR was sampled from a woman older than 75 with COVID-19, enrolled during active disease. This CDR3 is CASRGTGTETQYF. The CDR3 region has the DNA TGTGCCAGCAGGGGGACAGGGACAGAGACCCAGTACTTC.